One T cell receptor beta chain is described in this entry. Only in-frame clones appear in the TCRdb table, and some are missing; sequencing was by immunoSEQ multiplex PCR. The table has approximately 35,000 clones, 85% to 90% seen once. The data derive from a study of blood T cell repertoires in COVID-19. The TCR originated in a woman in her 70s with active COVID-19. Sequences were obtained from peripheral blood.

CDR3 protein: CASSPLRQTTDTQYF. The CDR3 DNA reads TGTGCCAGTAGTCCCCTCAGACAGACCACAGATACGCAGTATTTT. The chain is built from TRBV19 and TRBJ2-3; possible D gene TRBD1, 5 bases. The germline V gene has CDR1 LNHDA and CDR2 SQIVND (reference sequence). The V end was cut by 5 bases, the J end by 2 bases, with 14 bases between. The CDR3 contains 15 residues.